A selection of T cell receptor beta chains follows, all from one sample in a study of blood T cells in healthy people across ages. TCRdb ran MiXCR on the 5' RACE reads and lists one entry per CDR3 protein. The data hold approximately 600,000 distinct CDR3 sequences, with 45% to 65% observed a single time. The sample taken for sequencing was blood. Every receptor here comes from a man aged 60-69 years in good health. The CDR3 runs from the conserved cysteine through the conserved F or W. D genes are given only for firm matches. Size values are once, few and many counts, or a class for expanded clones, and some rows have none.

TGTGCCAGCAATATACGGGCCTACGAGCAGTACTTC	CASNIRAYEQYF	TRBV28	TRBJ2-7	.	few	12
TGTGCCAGCAGCCCGGGACAGGGGGCGAAGACCCAGTACTTC	CASSPGQGAKTQYF	TRBV12-3/TRBV12-4	TRBJ2-5	TRBD1	.	14
TGTGCCAGCAGTTTCGCCCACAGGGGGAATAATCAGCCCCAGCATTTT	CASSFAHRGNNQPQHF	TRBV12-3/TRBV12-4	TRBJ1-5	TRBD1	.	16
TGTGCCAGCAGCTCGGCCGCTAGCGGGGGGAGTGGGTACAATGAGCAGTTCTTC	CASSSAASGGSGYNEQFF	TRBV11-2	TRBJ2-1	TRBD2	few	18
TGTGCCAGTATCAGTCGGGGAGCTGAGCAGTTCTTC	CASISRGAEQFF	TRBV5-6	TRBJ2-1	.	.	12
TGTGCCAGCAGTCCGTTCAGGGGCTACGAGCAGTACTTC	CASSPFRGYEQYF	TRBV27	TRBJ2-7	.	.	13
TGTGCCAGCAGCTTATTACCAAACACCGGGGAGCTGTTTTTT	CASSLLPNTGELFF	TRBV7-7	TRBJ2-2	.	.	14
TGCGCCAGCAGCTTTGGAAGGGGATTCAATTCACCCCTCCACTTT	CASSFGRGFNSPLHF	TRBV5-1	TRBJ1-6	.	.	15
TGTGCCAGCAGTTACACACTTACGAGACAGGGGTCAAAGCAGTACTTC	CASSYTLTRQGSKQYF	TRBV6-6	TRBJ2-4	TRBD1	few	16
TGTGCCACCAGTGACCCCTCCGGGTACCAAGAGACCCAGTACTTC	CATSDPSGYQETQYF	TRBV24-1	TRBJ2-5	.	.	15
TGCAGCGTTGTAGGGGACCCAGACACCGGGGAGCTGTTTTTT	CSVVGDPDTGELFF	TRBV29-1	TRBJ2-2	.	.	14
TGTGCCAGCAGCATCGGGGGGACAGGGGGTGAAAAACTGTTTTTT	CASSIGGTGGEKLFF	TRBV9	TRBJ1-4	TRBD1	.	15
TGTGCCAGCAGCCCTGGCGCTTCTGCGATGGAGCAGTTCTTC	CASSPGASAMEQFF	TRBV7-8	TRBJ2-1	.	few	14
TGTGCCAGCAGCGTAGCTGATGGGTCGTCCTACGAGCAGTACTTC	CASSVADGSSYEQYF	TRBV9	TRBJ2-7	.	few	15
TGTGCCAGCAGTTTCACGTCAGGGGGCTTAAGGTCCTACGAGCAGTACTTC	CASSFTSGGLRSYEQYF	TRBV12-3/TRBV12-4	TRBJ2-7	TRBD1	many	17
TGTGCCAGCAGCTTAAACGTGAACACTGAAGCTTTCTTT	CASSLNVNTEAFF	TRBV11-2	TRBJ1-1	.	few	13
TGTGCCAGCAAGGGAAGTCGCGACGAGCAGTACTTC	CASKGSRDEQYF	TRBV2	TRBJ2-7	.	.	12
TGTGCCAGCAGCTCGGACAGCAGAAACTATGGCCACACCTTC	CASSSDSRNYGHTF	TRBV11-2	TRBJ1-2	.	.	14
TGCAGTGCGGGACAGCGGGGACGACCCTACAATGAGCAGTTCTTC	CSAGQRGRPYNEQFF	TRBV20-1	TRBJ2-1	.	once	15
TGTGCCAGCAGCCAAGGTTTGGTTTACAATGAGCAGTTCTTC	CASSQGLVYNEQFF	TRBV3-1	TRBJ2-1	.	.	14
TGCGCCAGCAGCCAAGGGGCTAGCGGGGACGGCACAGATACGCAGTATTTT	CASSQGASGDGTDTQYF	TRBV4-1	TRBJ2-3	TRBD2	.	17
TGCAGTGCTAGAGATAGGTCCCCCCTAGGCTACTATGGCTACACCTTC	CSARDRSPLGYYGYTF	TRBV20-1	TRBJ1-2	.	.	16
TGTGCCAGCAGTTTAGCGTTTGGGACAGGGGCCTACGAGCAGTACTTC	CASSLAFGTGAYEQYF	TRBV12-3/TRBV12-4	TRBJ2-7	TRBD1	few	16
TGCGCCAGCAGCCAAGTTCTGAACCCGGACAGGCATGGCTACACCTTC	CASSQVLNPDRHGYTF	TRBV4-1	TRBJ1-2	TRBD1	.	16
TGTGCCAGCAGATCCGTAGCCAAAAACATTCAGTACTTC	CASRSVAKNIQYF	TRBV6-5	TRBJ2-4	.	.	13
TGTGCCTCTAAGACGGGGGGCCCCTACAATGAGCAGTTCTTC	CASKTGGPYNEQFF	TRBV3-1	TRBJ2-1	.	few	14
TGTGCCGGCCAACCTCAAGTTAATTCACCCCTCCACTTT	CAGQPQVNSPLHF	TRBV7-9	TRBJ1-6	.	.	13
TGTGCCATCAGCGGACAGTTCAATCAGCCCCAGCATTTT	CAISGQFNQPQHF	TRBV10-3	TRBJ1-5	.	.	13
TGTGCCAGCACTGGGACTAGCGGGAGAAGCTCCTACAATGAGCAGTTCTTC	CASTGTSGRSSYNEQFF	TRBV12-3/TRBV12-4	TRBJ2-1	TRBD2	.	17
TGTGCCAGCAGCGGACGTCGTAGCAATCAGCCCCAGCATTTT	CASSGRRSNQPQHF	TRBV6-2/TRBV6-3	TRBJ1-5	.	.	14
TGCGCCAGCAGCTTGGACCCGCGGGGGAGCTCCTACGAGCAGTACTTC	CASSLDPRGSSYEQYF	TRBV5-1	TRBJ2-7	TRBD2	.	16
TGTGCCAGCAGTTACTCGAGGGGAAGCAGCTATGGCTACACCTTC	CASSYSRGSSYGYTF	TRBV6-5	TRBJ1-2	.	.	15
TGTGCCAGCAGCCCCAGACTCATACGTTCGGGGGGACCTTACAATGAGCAGTTCTTC	CASSPRLIRSGGPYNEQFF	TRBV6-2/TRBV6-3	TRBJ2-1	TRBD2	once	19